This note documents a single TCR beta chain sequence. The data derive from a study of blood T cell repertoires in COVID-19. V shed 0 bases, J shed 5 bases, and the junction held 3 bases outside the gene matches. CDR3 length: 14 residues. From germline, CDR1 is SGHTS and CDR2 YDEGEE. Some clones are missing from TCRdb's copy, which holds only in-frame ones; the method was immunoSEQ multiplex PCR. The sample lists approximately 360,000 clones; around 87% were seen once. The origin of this receptor is a man between 18 and 29 years old with active or convalescent COVID-19. The sequenced material came from peripheral blood. The chain combines TRBV5-8 with TRBJ1-2, with 8 bases fitting TRBD1. CDR3 in amino acids: CASSLVGQGYGYTF. CDR3 DNA sequence: TGTGCCAGCAGCTTGGTAGGACAGGGATATGGCTACACCTTC.